The source of this T cell receptor (beta chain) is a study of cytomegalovirus exposure and HLA in healthy donors. Germline values: CDR1 SGHRS, CDR2 YFSETQ. With 1 base removed from V and 4 bases from J, the gap between germline ends came to 11 bases. The CDR3 extends over 14 amino acids. 60 Vbeta and 13 Jbeta primers were used in PCR. Sequencing used immunoSEQ multiplex PCR; TCRdb keeps in-frame clones, though not all of them. The sample lists under 300,000 clones, approximately 81% occurring once. The source of this sequence is an older woman in good health and CMV-seropositive. The material sequenced was PBMCs. The chain has TRBV5-1 and TRBJ1-1, with D possibly TRBD1 on 6 matching bases. The DNA of the CDR3 is TGCGCCAGCAGCTTGCACAGGGCGGGCACTGAAGCTTTCTTT. Translation gives CASSLHRAGTEAFF.